Shown below are 19 T cell receptor beta chains from a single sample sequenced in a study of neoadjuvant anti-PD-1 for oral cavity cancer. Repertoires were generated with immunoSEQ multiplex PCR, while TCRdb's copy carries only in-frame clones and drops some. Of more than 7,000 clones in the sample, 48% are singletons; the top ten hold over 9%. The sample here was tumor tissue, taken before nivolumab (anti-PD-1) treatment. These receptors all stem from a person between 40 and 85 years old with oral cavity squamous cell carcinoma.

This sequence joins TRBV9 and TRBJ2-7, with 7 positions matching TRBD1. The junction had 7 bases not matched to a gene; V was cut back by 2 bases and J by 2 bases. CDR1 and CDR2 (germline): SGDLS, YYNGEE. This CDR3 has 15 residues. The CDR3 reads CASSVEGARTYEQYF. For the CDR3, the DNA is TGTGCCAGCAGCGTTGAGGGGGCTCGAACCTACGAGCAGTACTTC.

The rearrangement links TRBV6-4 to TRBJ2-3; D unclear. Trimming stripped 2 bases from V and 0 bases from J, with 3 bases between. This CDR3 contains 13 residues. Germline CDR1 is MRHNA and CDR2 is SNTAGT. In DNA form, the CDR3 reads TGTGCCAGCAGTGACGGGAGCACAGATACGCAGTATTTT. This encodes CASSDGSTDTQYF.

In its sample, this clone was seen once. The J gene is TRBJ2-4, the V gene TRBV27, with D tentatively TRBD1 (6 bases). Germline V gene lookup returns CDR1 MNHEY and CDR2 SMNVEV (reference sequence). The CDR3 is 16 amino acids. Trimming removed 5 bases from V and 0 bases from J, with 14 bases in between. The CDR3 nucleotides read TGTGCCAGCAGTGAACAGGGAGCTCTAGCCAAAAACATTCAGTACTTC. Protein product: CASSEQGALAKNIQYF.

The chain has TRBV13 and TRBJ1-5; TRBD1 aligns across 9 bases. CDR1 is PRHDT, CDR2 FYEKMQ, per germline (reference sequence). The CDR3 is 14 amino acids. J lost 9 bases, V lost 0 bases, and 3 bases had no gene match. CDR3 nucleotides: TGTGCCAGCAGCTTAGGGGGACAGGGAGGGCCCCAGCATTTT. Protein product: CASSLGGQGGPQHF.

The V gene is TRBV29-1, the J gene TRBJ2-3; 9 bases fit TRBD2. The CDR3 loop spans 15 amino acids. Germline loops: CDR1 SQVTM, CDR2 ANQGSEA. V lost 6 bases to trimming and J lost 3 bases; unmatched junction nucleotides: 10. CDR3 in amino acids: CSVAGGSQRTDTQYF. As DNA, the CDR3 is TGCAGCGTGGCGGGAGGGTCACAGAGGACAGATACGCAGTATTTT.

This clone turned up a few times. The rearrangement joins TRBV5-6 to TRBJ2-7; 11 bases are a match to TRBD1. The ends lost 2 bases at V and 3 bases at J; junction bases unmatched: 7. The CDR3 sequence is 16 residues long. Germline loops: CDR1 SGHDT, CDR2 YYEEEE. CDR3 sequence: CASSFSGTGGYYEQYF. Here the CDR3 DNA reads TGTGCCAGCAGCTTCTCCGGGACAGGGGGTTACTACGAGCAGTACTTC.

The chain has TRBV6-1 and TRBJ1-2; a possible D gene is TRBD1 (6 bases). The CDR3 runs 15 residues. Germline V CDR1 and CDR2: MNHNS, SASEGT. Trimming took 6 bases from V and 2 from J, leaving 16 bases between them. CDR3 region: CASRYETGANYGYTF. As DNA, the CDR3 is TGTGCCAGCAGATATGAGACAGGAGCAAACTATGGCTACACCTTC.

The chain uses TRBV10-3 and TRBJ1-4; TRBD1 matches 7 bases. Germline CDR1 reads ENHRY; CDR2 reads SYGVKD. Trimming cost V 2 bases and J 4 bases; bases outside gene matches: 4. The CDR3 runs to 15 residues. The CDR3 reads CAISEQQGLNEKLFF. CDR3 in DNA: TGTGCCATCAGTGAGCAACAGGGGCTTAATGAAAAACTGTTTTTT.

The V gene is TRBV27, the J gene TRBJ1-1, with D unresolved. The CDR3 loop spans 14 amino acids. CDR1 is MNHEY and CDR2 is SMNVEV in the germline V gene (reference sequence). Trimming shortened V by 4 bases and J by 1 base, and 10 bases separated the two germline ends. This CDR3 reads CASSYLDRNTEAFF. As DNA, the CDR3 is TGTGCCAGCAGTTACCTGGACCGGAACACTGAAGCTTTCTTT.

In its sample, this clone was seen once. The chain joins TRBV7-2 to TRBJ1-5; tentative D call: TRBD1 (5 bases). Per germline, CDR1 SGHTA and CDR2 FQGNSA. There are 15 residues in the CDR3. V lost 4 bases to trimming and J lost 4 bases, with 14 bases between them. CDR3 protein: CASSSGTAANQPQHF. DNA for the CDR3: TGTGCCAGCAGCTCTGGGACCGCCGCTAATCAGCCCCAGCATTTT.

The chain carries TRBV7-6 and TRBJ1-1; D uncertain. CDR1 is SGHVS and CDR2 is FNYEAQ in the germline V gene. Trimming shortened V by 4 bases and J by 4 bases, and 10 bases separated the two germline ends. CDR3 length equals 13 residues. Written as DNA, the CDR3 is TGTGCCAGCAGCTCAACGCGGAGCACTGAAGCTTTCTTT. It specifies CASSSTRSTEAFF.

The V gene is TRBV18, the J gene TRBJ1-1, with D perhaps matching TRBD1 (5 bases). CDR1 is KGHSH and CDR2 is LQKENI in the germline V gene. V lost 2 bases and J 7 bases, leaving 8 bases between the germline ends. This CDR3 has 12 residues. In DNA form, the CDR3 reads TGTGCCAGCTCACCAGGGGCGCGTGAAGCTTTCTTT. Its protein product is CASSPGAREAFF.

This clone is categorized as medium-sized. This chain connects TRBV7-3 to TRBJ2-5; 8 bases line up with TRBD2. Losses at the gene ends were 2 bases for V and 5 bases for J; bases not matched to a gene: 7. The CDR3 length is 15 residues. Germline V gene data show CDR1 as SGHTA and CDR2 as FQGTGA. The CDR3 protein is CASSLGAGDGETQYF. DNA of the CDR3: TGTGCCAGCAGCTTAGGAGCGGGAGACGGTGAGACCCAGTACTTC.

The genes are TRBV7-8 and TRBJ2-7; D is tentatively TRBD1 or TRBD2 (5 bases each). The CDR3 consists of 14 residues. With 5 bases removed from V and 4 bases from J, the gap between germline ends came to 15 bases. From germline, CDR1 is SGHVS and CDR2 FQNEAQ. The CDR3 DNA is TGTGCCAGCAGCCTACTGGGGGAGAGGTACGAGCAGTACTTC. Encoded protein: CASSLLGERYEQYF.

The chain joins TRBV18 to TRBJ1-1; D not certain. From germline, CDR1 is KGHSH and CDR2 LQKENI. With 3 bases removed from V and 1 base from J, the gap between germline ends came to 12 bases. The CDR3 is made up of 15 amino acids. The CDR3 bases are TGTGCCAGCTCACCCGGACTAGGATGGAACACTGAAGCTTTCTTT. It encodes CASSPGLGWNTEAFF.

V and J are TRBV30 and TRBJ1-5; D is undetermined. The CDR3 extends over 15 amino acids. The ends were cut back, 0 bases at V and 0 bases at J, with 9 bases in the middle. CDR1 is GTSNPN and CDR2 is SVGIG in the germline V gene (reference sequence). This CDR3 reads CAWSVEAASNQPQHF. The CDR3 nucleotides read TGTGCCTGGAGTGTAGAGGCAGCTAGCAATCAGCCCCAGCATTTT.

CDR3 nucleotide sequence: TGTGCCAGCAGCTCCCGGGACAGCATCTACGAGCAGTACTTC. This gives the protein CASSSRDSIYEQYF. This sequence joins TRBV7-6 and TRBJ2-7, with 7 positions matching TRBD1. With V trimmed by 4 bases and J by 3 bases, 6 bases remained unmatched. Germline V gene data show CDR1 as SGHVS and CDR2 as FNYEAQ. The CDR3 consists of 14 residues.

The chain combines TRBV7-8 with TRBJ1-2; no clear D gene. V was trimmed by 4 bases and J by 7 bases, leaving 19 bases between them. The germline V gene has CDR1 SGHVS and CDR2 FQNEAQ. The CDR3 runs to 15 residues. For the CDR3, the DNA is TGTGCCAGCAGCTCCCAGCCCGGAACTCCGGGTGGCTACACCTTC. It codes for CASSSQPGTPGGYTF.

The rearrangement joins TRBV15 to TRBJ1-5; D unresolved. This CDR3 is 13 amino acids long. The V end lost 0 bases, the J end lost 6 bases, and 6 bases lay between the germline ends. The germline CDR1 and CDR2 sequences are LNHNV and YYDKDF (reference sequence). CDR3: CATSRDGGQPQHF. CDR3 nucleotide sequence: TGTGCCACCAGCAGAGATGGCGGTCAGCCCCAGCATTTT.